These 25 T cell receptor beta chains were all obtained from the same sample, sequenced in a study of T and B cells in COVID-19 patients. TRB was amplified from around 250-500 ng of blood genomic DNA. BIOMED2 TRB-A/B primer pools were used in multiplex TRB PCR. One entry per CDR3 protein results from TCRdb running MiXCR on the multiplex PCR reads. This sample has some 13,000 distinct CDR3 sequences, with around 25% found just once. Material: blood. The origin of the receptors is a human donor who had recovered from COVID-19.

This clonotype was recorded many times. V gene TRBV15 combines with J gene TRBJ2-2; the D gene could be TRBD1 or TRBD2 (5 bases each). Germline CDR1 is LNHNV and CDR2 is YYDKDF (reference sequence). CDR3 length: 14 residues. Trimming pared 5 bases from V and 3 bases from J, leaving 10 bases between. The CDR3 DNA follows: TGTGCCACCAGCCCGAGAGGGGACACCGGGGAGCTGTTTTTT. Translation: CATSPRGDTGELFF.

This clonotype was found a few times. This chain connects TRBV7-2 to TRBJ2-2, with D unclear. The V and J ends lost 0 bases and 6 bases respectively, with 11 bases between them. CDR1 SGHTA and CDR2 FQGNSA come from the germline V gene. CDR3 size: 15 residues. As DNA, the CDR3 is TGTGCCAGCAGCTTAGCGTGGGCGGCAGCCGGGGAGCTGTTTTTT. Its translation: CASSLAWAAAGELFF.

This chain links TRBV2 with TRBJ1-4, with D possibly being TRBD1 (6 bases). Germline loops: CDR1 SNHLY, CDR2 FYNNEI. This CDR3 is built from 14 residues. Trimming removed 5 bases at V and 3 bases at J, with 10 bases between. The CDR3 DNA is TGTGCCAGCAGTCACAGGGTACCTAATGAAAAACTGTTTTTT. This encodes CASSHRVPNEKLFF.

There are many counts of this clonotype. The rearrangement uses TRBV30 and TRBJ2-3; 10 bases map to TRBD2. The V gene's germline CDR1 is GTSNPN and CDR2 SVGIG (reference sequence). V gave up 0 bases and J gave up 4 bases; unmatched junction bases: 10. This CDR3 comprises 17 residues. The DNA of the CDR3 is TGTGCCTGGAGTGTAATGTCTCTAGCGGGAGTCGCAGATACGCAGTATTTT. This sequence encodes CAWSVMSLAGVADTQYF.

This clonotype is judged medium-sized (0.01 to 0.1%). The rearrangement links TRBV5-4 to TRBJ2-3; the match to TRBD2 covers 9 bases. The CDR3 runs to 15 residues. The junction had 8 bases not matched to a gene; V was cut back by 5 bases and J by 4 bases. CDR1 is SGHNT and CDR2 is YYREEE in the germline V gene (reference sequence). The CDR3 DNA is TGTGCCAGCAGGGGTAGCGGGAGTAGGGCAGATACGCAGTATTTT. Translation: CASRGSGSRADTQYF.

This clonotype is termed medium-sized (0.01 to 0.1%). The CDR3 nucleotides are TGTGCCAGCAGTTGGACAGGAGGTAATGAGCAGTTCTTC. It is translated as CASSWTGGNEQFF. This rearrangement joins TRBV6-5 to TRBJ2-1, with 7 bases fitting TRBD1. Germline CDR1 and CDR2: MNHEY and SVGAGI. With 4 bases clipped from V and 7 bases from J, the junction kept 4 bases outside the gene matches. The CDR3 runs 13 residues.

This clonotype is medium-sized. The J gene is TRBJ2-3, the V gene TRBV6-5, with 11 nucleotides matching TRBD2. Germline CDR1 is MNHEY and CDR2 is SVGAGI. Trimming cost V 7 bases and J 6 bases; bases outside gene matches: 9. This CDR3 contains 15 residues. CDR3 sequence reads: CASKKLAGVVDTQYF. The CDR3 DNA is TGTGCCAGCAAGAAACTAGCGGGGGTGGTGGATACGCAGTATTTT.

This clonotype was counted a single time. CDR3 DNA: TGCAGTGCACCAGTGCCCCGGGGGGACACTGAAGCTTTCTTT. As protein: CSAPVPRGDTEAFF. The V gene is TRBV20-1, the J gene TRBJ1-1; D is perhaps TRBD1 (5 bases). Germline CDR1 and CDR2: DFQATT and SNEGSKA (reference sequence). Trimming cost V 6 bases and J 3 bases, with 17 bases left between them. This CDR3 is built from 14 residues.

The sample holds a few counts of this clonotype. V gene TRBV5-1 combines with J gene TRBJ2-5; D tentatively reads TRBD1 or TRBD2 (6 bases each). This CDR3 is 15 amino acids long. In germline, CDR1 is SGHRS, CDR2 YFSETQ. The V end lost 0 bases, the J end lost 4 bases, and 13 bases lay between the germline ends. The CDR3 nucleotides are TGCGCCAGCAGCTTGGCGGGGGCCCTGAGAGAGACCCAGTACTTC. It encodes CASSLAGALRETQYF.

This clonotype was observed a handful of times. A much larger clone sits a single nucleotide away, making a read error possible. This chain connects TRBV19 to TRBJ1-1; no definite D call. The CDR3 loop spans 15 amino acids. Germline CDR1 is LNHDA and CDR2 is SQIVND (reference sequence). CDR3: CASCIDPTWNTEAFF. The CDR3 bases are TGTGCCAGTTGTATAGATCCAACATGGAACACTGAAGCTTTCTTT. The whole variable domain, filled in from reference TRBV19 and TRBJ1-1, reads DGGITQSPKYLFRKEGQNVTLSCEQNLNHDAMYWYRQDPGQGLRLIYYSQIVNDFQKGDIAEGYSVSREKKESFPLTVTSAQKNPTAFYLCASCIDPTWNTEAFFGQGTRLTVV.

Only a few counts were recorded for this clonotype. The gene calls are TRBV5-6 and TRBJ1-5; unclear D gene. Germline CDR1 SGHDT, CDR2 YYEEEE. The CDR3 length is 14 residues. Trimming pared 4 bases from V and 4 bases from J, leaving 12 bases between. The CDR3 region is CASSLGRRNQPQHF. The CDR3 DNA is TGTGCCAGCAGCCTCGGGAGGAGGAATCAGCCCCAGCATTTT.

J is TRBJ2-1 and V is TRBV7-6, with 14 bases matching TRBD2. Trimming removed 7 bases from V and 8 bases from J; junction bases left unmatched: 13. Germline V gene lookup returns CDR1 SGHVS and CDR2 FNYEAQ. The CDR3 length is 17 residues. The chain's CDR3 is CASTWRLAGGLSYEQFF. CDR3 coding DNA: TGTGCCAGCACCTGGAGACTAGCGGGGGGGCTTTCTTATGAGCAGTTCTTC. Complete variable domain (other parts from reference TRBV7-6 and TRBJ2-1): GAGVSQSPRYKVTKRGQDVALRCDPISGHVSLYWYRQALGQGPEFLTYFNYEAQQDKSGLPNDRFSAERPEGSISTLTIQRTEQRDSAMYRCASTWRLAGGLSYEQFFGPGTRLTVL.

Judged by abundance, this clonotype is medium-sized (0.01 to 0.1%). This sequence joins TRBV19 and TRBJ1-4; D uncertain. Per the germline V gene, CDR1 is LNHDA and CDR2 is SQIVND (reference sequence). The V end lost 4 bases, the J end lost 0 bases, and 9 bases lay between the germline ends. This CDR3 region has 15 residues. The chain's CDR3 is CASSTLGATNEKLFF. For the CDR3, the DNA is TGTGCCAGTAGTACCCTCGGTGCAACTAATGAAAAACTGTTTTTT. Complete variable domain (other parts from reference TRBV19 and TRBJ1-4): DGGITQSPKYLFRKEGQNVTLSCEQNLNHDAMYWYRQDPGQGLRLIYYSQIVNDFQKGDIAEGYSVSREKKESFPLTVTSAQKNPTAFYLCASSTLGATNEKLFFGSGTQLSVL.

Worth noting for this clonotype: A read error is possible here, since a much larger clone lies one base away. This chain links TRBV29-1 with TRBJ1-1; D may be TRBD1 (6 bases). Trimming pared 5 bases from V and 2 bases from J, leaving 24 bases between. Germline V gives CDR1 SQVTM, CDR2 ANQGSEA. The CDR3 is 17 amino acids. The CDR3 region is CSVTPQGLYLSNTEAFF. In DNA form, the CDR3 reads TGCAGCGTTACCCCCCAGGGGCTATACCTTTCTAACACTGAAGCTTTCTTT.

This clonotype was seen a few times. This sequence joins TRBV20-1 and TRBJ2-6; weak D call: TRBD2 (5 bases). The germline CDR1 and CDR2 sequences are DFQATT and SNEGSKA (reference sequence). The CDR3 runs to 14 residues. V dropped 3 bases and J dropped 0 bases, with 6 bases sitting between them. CDR3 amino acids: CSARAGSGANVLTF. CDR3 nucleotides: TGCAGTGCTAGGGCGGGCTCTGGGGCCAACGTCCTGACTTTC.

CDR3 DNA: TGCGCCAGCAGCTGGCCAGGGGAAACCTACGAGCAGTACTTC. Amino acids: CASSWPGETYEQYF. This chain joins TRBV5-1 and TRBJ2-7; possible D gene TRBD1, 6 bases. The CDR3 is 14 amino acids. The V end lost 3 bases, the J end lost 2 bases, and 12 bases lay between the germline ends. Germline loops: CDR1 SGHRS, CDR2 YFSETQ.

Details on this clonotype: This may come from a read error, since a much larger clone is one base off. The CDR3 DNA reads TGTGCCAGCAGTTTAGGGGCAGGGGCTAAAGCTTTCTTT. It yields the protein CASSLGAGAKAFF. The chain joins TRBV6-5 to TRBJ1-1, with a tentative D call TRBD1 (6 bases). Germline lookup yields CDR1 MNHEY and CDR2 SVGAGI. The length of the CDR3 is 13 residues. Trimming cost V 4 bases and J 9 bases, with 15 bases left between them.

A few counts support this clonotype. The chain is built from TRBV12-3 or TRBV12-4 and TRBJ2-7, with D perhaps matching TRBD2 (7 bases). V was cut by 5 bases and J by 4 bases, with 15 bases left in between. The CDR3 loop spans 14 amino acids. CDR3 nucleotides: TGTGCCAGCAGTCGGGCGGGGGCTGGTTACGAGCAGTACTTC. Translating it yields CASSRAGAGYEQYF.

This clonotype ranks as medium-sized. V and J are TRBV6-1 and TRBJ2-5; 12 bases are a match to TRBD2. This CDR3 contains 15 residues. The V and J ends lost 2 bases and 2 bases, in that order; junction bases with no gene match: 0. The V gene's germline CDR1 is MNHNS and CDR2 SASEGT. For the CDR3, the DNA is TGTGCCAGCAGTGAACTAGCGGGGGGGCAAGAGACCCAGTACTTC. It codes for CASSELAGGQETQYF.

This clonotype turned up a few times. V is TRBV11-2 and J is TRBJ2-7, with a tentative D call TRBD1 (6 bases). This CDR3 has 13 amino acids. The V gene lost 6 bases and the J gene lost 3 bases, with 12 bases spanning the gap. CDR1 is SGHAT and CDR2 is FQNNGV in the germline V gene. The CDR3 nucleotides are TGTGCCAGCAGGGGTACAGGGATCTACGAGCAGTACTTC. Its protein product is CASRGTGIYEQYF.

The chain recombines TRBV6-5 with TRBJ2-1, with 14 bases lining up with TRBD2. The V segment lost 5 bases and the J segment 9 bases; nucleotides outside the gene matches: 6. The CDR3 loop spans 15 amino acids. Germline V gene data show CDR1 as MNHEY and CDR2 as SVGAGI. Written as DNA, the CDR3 is TGTGCCAGCAGTCCCGGGACTAGCGGGAGTGGTGAGCAGTTCTTC. Protein: CASSPGTSGSGEQFF.

V usage is TRBV6-5 and J usage is TRBJ1-5; weak D call: TRBD1 (6 bases). Germline CDR1 and CDR2: MNHEY and SVGAGI. Trimming left V 5 bases short and J 6 bases short, with 20 bases between. There are 16 residues in the CDR3. This CDR3 reads CASSATQGMAGQPQHF. The CDR3 DNA follows: TGTGCCAGCAGTGCGACACAGGGTATGGCCGGTCAGCCCCAGCATTTT.

By share, this clonotype ranks as medium-sized. The J gene is TRBJ2-7, the V gene TRBV29-1; 9 bases are shared with TRBD1. The germline gives CDR1 SQVTM, CDR2 ANQGSEA. The J segment lost 2 bases and the V segment lost 6 bases, leaving 5 bases of the junction unmatched. This CDR3 has 13 amino acids. CDR3 coding DNA: TGCAGCGTACAGGGGGCTAAAGCCTACGAGCAGTACTTC. Its protein is CSVQGAKAYEQYF.

The rearrangement joins TRBV6-1 to TRBJ2-1, with 7 bases matching TRBD1. Trimming cost V 6 bases and J 4 bases; bases outside gene matches: 27. Germline lookup yields CDR1 MNHNS and CDR2 SASEGT. The CDR3 contains 21 residues. In DNA form, the CDR3 reads TGTGCCAGCAGCCACCCCTTAGGAACAGGGGTTCACAAGATTAAATACAATGAGCAGTTCTTC. Translation: CASSHPLGTGVHKIKYNEQFF.

The chain joins TRBV11-1 to TRBJ2-7; 9 nucleotides align to TRBD1. This CDR3 comprises 13 residues. Losses at the gene ends were 5 bases for V and 8 bases for J; bases not matched to a gene: 7. Germline CDR1 SGHAT, CDR2 FQDESV (reference sequence). CDR3 protein: CASSPDRGDKQYF. CDR3 bases: TGTGCCAGCAGCCCGGACAGGGGTGACAAGCAGTACTTC.